This TCR beta chain stems from a study of beta chain features in type 1 diabetes. Study-wide results and limits: Insertions were fewer and deletions more numerous at VDJ junctions in type 1 diabetes patients. Amplification by PCR could prefer shorter templates, with the same effect in patients and controls.

Isolated RNA was reverse transcribed in full, so expressed TCRB transcripts were sequenced. Some clones are missing from TCRdb's copy, which holds only in-frame ones; the method was immunoSEQ multiplex PCR. Of under 300,000 clones in the sample, less than 35% were seen once. As concerns this clone: Its target is not known.

Germline V gene lookup returns CDR1 SNHLY and CDR2 FYNNEI. With 3 bases removed from V and 4 bases from J, the gap between germline ends came to 10 bases. This CDR3 contains 14 residues. The material sequenced was central memory CD4+ T cells from blood. The sequence derives from a man aged 25-45 years in good health. The gene calls are TRBV2 and TRBJ2-1, with D uncertain. CDR3 protein: CASSDSTFYNEQFF. The DNA for the CDR3 is TGTGCCAGCAGTGATTCGACATTTTACAATGAGCAGTTCTTC.